This TCR beta chain was obtained from a study of human T cells and chemical hapten exposure. The CDR3 contains 12 residues. Trimming removed 6 bases at V and 3 bases at J, with 5 bases between. Stated time point: healthy volunteer bleed at 6 weeks. Unfractionated whole blood served as the source for total RNA extraction. On this clonotype itself: The antigen remains undetermined.

The study's findings and limits: After DPC sensitization, TCRs above 1 in 1000 frequency showed no change.

Original data processing: TCRs per sample had a median of approximately 98,000 and ranged from about 20,000 to 750,000. TCRdb reprocessed the RACE reads with MiXCR, giving one entry per CDR3 protein. Here the V and J calls rest on TCRdb's processing, not on the authors' analysis. The sample contains 65,000 to 95,000 distinct CDR3 sequences, around 9.3% of which appear only once. Sequenced: whole blood. The clonotype was recovered from a female donor in good health. Some clones in this sample may be carry-over from other donors' samples. V usage is TRBV12-3 or TRBV12-4 and J usage is TRBJ2-2; D not certain. The CDR3 DNA follows: TGTGCCAGCAGCTTCCACACCGGGGAGCTGTTTTTT. It translates to CASSFHTGELFF.